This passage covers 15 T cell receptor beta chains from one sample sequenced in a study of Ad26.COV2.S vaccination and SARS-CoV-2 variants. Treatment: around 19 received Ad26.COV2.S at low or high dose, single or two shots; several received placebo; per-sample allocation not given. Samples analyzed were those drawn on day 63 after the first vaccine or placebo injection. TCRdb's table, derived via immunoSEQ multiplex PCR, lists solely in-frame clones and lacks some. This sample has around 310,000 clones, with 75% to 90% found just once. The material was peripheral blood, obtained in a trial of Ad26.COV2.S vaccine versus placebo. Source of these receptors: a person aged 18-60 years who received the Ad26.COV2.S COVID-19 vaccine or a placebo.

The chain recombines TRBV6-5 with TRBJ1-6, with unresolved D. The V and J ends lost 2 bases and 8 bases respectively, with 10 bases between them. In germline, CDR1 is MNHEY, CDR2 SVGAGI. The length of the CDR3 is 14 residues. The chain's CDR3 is CASSYTLRDSPLHF. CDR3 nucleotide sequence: TGTGCCAGCAGTTACACCCTACGGGATTCACCCCTCCACTTT.

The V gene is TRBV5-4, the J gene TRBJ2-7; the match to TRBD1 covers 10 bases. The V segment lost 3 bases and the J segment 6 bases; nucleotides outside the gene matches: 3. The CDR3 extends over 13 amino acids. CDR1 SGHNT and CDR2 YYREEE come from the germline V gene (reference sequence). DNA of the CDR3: TGTGCCAGCAGCTGGGGGACAGGGGTCGAGCAGTACGTC. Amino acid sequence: CASSWGTGVEQYV.

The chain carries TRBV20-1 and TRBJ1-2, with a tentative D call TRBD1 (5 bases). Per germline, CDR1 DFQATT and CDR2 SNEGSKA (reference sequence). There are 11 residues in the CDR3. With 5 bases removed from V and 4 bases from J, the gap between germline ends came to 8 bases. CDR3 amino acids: CSAPGLYGYTF. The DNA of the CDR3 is TGCAGTGCTCCGGGACTCTATGGCTACACCTTC.

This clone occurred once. The DNA for the CDR3 is TGTGCCAGCAGCCTAGGGGGCCCAATCTCTGGAAACACCATATATTTT. It yields the protein CASSLGGPISGNTIYF. The gene calls are TRBV7-9 and TRBJ1-3, with 7 positions matching TRBD1. Germline V gene lookup returns CDR1 SEHNR and CDR2 FQNEAQ (reference sequence). V lost 5 bases, J lost 0 bases, and 7 bases stayed unmatched. The CDR3 runs to 16 residues.

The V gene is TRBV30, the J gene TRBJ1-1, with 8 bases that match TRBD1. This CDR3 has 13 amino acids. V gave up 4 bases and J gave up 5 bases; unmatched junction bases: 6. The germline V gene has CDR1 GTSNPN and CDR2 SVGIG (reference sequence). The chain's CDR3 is CAWNPGGWTEAFF. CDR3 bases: TGTGCCTGGAATCCAGGGGGCTGGACTGAAGCTTTCTTT.

Here the CDR3 reads CASSRDREFKETQYF. The CDR3 bases are TGTGCCAGCAGCCGGGACAGGGAATTTAAAGAGACCCAGTACTTC. The rearrangement links TRBV7-9 to TRBJ2-5, with 9 bases matching TRBD1. The germline gives CDR1 SEHNR, CDR2 FQNEAQ (reference sequence). This CDR3 region has 15 residues. With 5 bases clipped from V and 3 bases from J, the junction kept 7 bases outside the gene matches.

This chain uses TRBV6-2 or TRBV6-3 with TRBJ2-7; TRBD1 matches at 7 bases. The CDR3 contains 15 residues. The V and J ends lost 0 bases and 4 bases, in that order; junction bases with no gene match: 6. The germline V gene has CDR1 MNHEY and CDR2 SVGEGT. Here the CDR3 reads CASSYSGGVAYEQYF. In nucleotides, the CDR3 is TGTGCCAGCAGTTACTCAGGGGGCGTCGCTTACGAGCAGTACTTC.

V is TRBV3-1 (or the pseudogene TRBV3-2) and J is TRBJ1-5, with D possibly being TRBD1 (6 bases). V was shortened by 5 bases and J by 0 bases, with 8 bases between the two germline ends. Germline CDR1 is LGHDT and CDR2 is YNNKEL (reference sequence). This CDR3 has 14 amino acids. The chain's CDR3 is CASSRTASNQPQHF. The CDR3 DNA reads TGTGCCAGCAGCAGGACAGCTAGCAATCAGCCCCAGCATTTT.

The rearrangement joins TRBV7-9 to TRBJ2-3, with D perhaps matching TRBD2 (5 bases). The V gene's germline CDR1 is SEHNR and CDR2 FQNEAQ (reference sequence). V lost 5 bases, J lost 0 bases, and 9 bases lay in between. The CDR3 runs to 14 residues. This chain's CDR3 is CASSDGLSTDTQYF. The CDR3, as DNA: TGTGCCAGCAGCGATGGACTGAGCACAGATACGCAGTATTTT.

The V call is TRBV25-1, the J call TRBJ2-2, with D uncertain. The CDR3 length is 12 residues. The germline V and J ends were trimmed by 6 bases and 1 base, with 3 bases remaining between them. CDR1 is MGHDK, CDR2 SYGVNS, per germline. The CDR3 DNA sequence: TGTGCCAGCAGAAAGAACACCGGGGAGCTGTTTTTT. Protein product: CASRKNTGELFF. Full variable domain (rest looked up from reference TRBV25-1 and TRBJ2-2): EADIYQTPRYLVIGTGKKITLECSQTMGHDKMYWYQQDPGMELHLIHYSYGVNSTEKGDLSSESTVSRIRTEHFPLTLESARPSHTSQYLCASRKNTGELFFGEGSRLTVL.

The DNA of the CDR3 is TGTGCCAGCACCAGAGGACAGGGGGTCACTGAAGCTTTCTTT. Translating gives CASTRGQGVTEAFF. The chain uses TRBV6-5 and TRBJ1-1; 10 bases agree with TRBD1. The J segment lost 4 bases and the V segment lost 7 bases, leaving 6 bases of the junction unmatched. Germline-derived CDR1 and CDR2 are MNHEY and SVGAGI. This CDR3 region has 14 residues.

The CDR3 protein is CASSLDSSYNSPLHF. The CDR3 DNA follows: TGTGCCAGCAGCTTGGATTCCTCCTATAATTCACCCCTCCACTTT. The V and J genes are TRBV7-3 and TRBJ1-6; D is unclear. CDR3 length: 15 amino acids. The germline gives CDR1 SGHTA, CDR2 FQGTGA. Trimming cost V 3 bases and J 0 bases, with 6 bases left between them.

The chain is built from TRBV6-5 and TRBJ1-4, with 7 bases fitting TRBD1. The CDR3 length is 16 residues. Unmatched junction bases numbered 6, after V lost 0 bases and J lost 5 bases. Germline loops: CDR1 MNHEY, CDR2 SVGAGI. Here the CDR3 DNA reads TGTGCCAGCAGTTACTCGATAAACAGGGGAAATGAAAAACTGTTTTTT. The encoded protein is CASSYSINRGNEKLFF.

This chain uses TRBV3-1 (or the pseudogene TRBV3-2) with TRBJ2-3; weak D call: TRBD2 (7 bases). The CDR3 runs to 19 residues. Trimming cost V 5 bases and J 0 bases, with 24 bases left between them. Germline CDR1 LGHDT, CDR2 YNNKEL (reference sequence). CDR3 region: CASSSVLGGGPWSTDTQYF. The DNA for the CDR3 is TGTGCCAGCAGCTCCGTGTTAGGGGGGGGGCCTTGGAGCACAGATACGCAGTATTTT.

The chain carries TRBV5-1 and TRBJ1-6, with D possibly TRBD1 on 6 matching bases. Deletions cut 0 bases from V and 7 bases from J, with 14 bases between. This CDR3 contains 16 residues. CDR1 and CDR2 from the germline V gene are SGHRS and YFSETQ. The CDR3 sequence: CASSLEGGAGNSPLHF. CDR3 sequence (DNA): TGCGCCAGCAGCTTGGAGGGGGGCGCGGGGAATTCACCCCTCCACTTT.